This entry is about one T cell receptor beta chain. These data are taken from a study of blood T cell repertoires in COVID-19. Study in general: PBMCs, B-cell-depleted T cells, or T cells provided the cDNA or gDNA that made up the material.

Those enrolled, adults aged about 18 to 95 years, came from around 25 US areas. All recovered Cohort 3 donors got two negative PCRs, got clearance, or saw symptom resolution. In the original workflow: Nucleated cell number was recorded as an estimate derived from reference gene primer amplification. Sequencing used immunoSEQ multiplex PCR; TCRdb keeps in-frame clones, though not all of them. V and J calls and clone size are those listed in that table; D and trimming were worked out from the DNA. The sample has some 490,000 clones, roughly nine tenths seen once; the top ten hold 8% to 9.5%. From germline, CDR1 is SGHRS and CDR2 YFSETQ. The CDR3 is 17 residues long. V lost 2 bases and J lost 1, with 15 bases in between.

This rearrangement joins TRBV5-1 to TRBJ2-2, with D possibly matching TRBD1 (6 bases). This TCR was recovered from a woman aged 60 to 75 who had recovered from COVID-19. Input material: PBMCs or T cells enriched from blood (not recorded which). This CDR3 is CASSFRRTAENTGELFF. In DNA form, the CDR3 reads TGCGCCAGCAGCTTCCGCCGGACAGCTGAGAACACCGGGGAGCTGTTTTTT.